This record looks at one TCR beta chain sequence and its context. The antigen is unknown. This CDR3 comprises 14 residues. The germline gives CDR1 SGHAT, CDR2 FQNNGV. V was shortened by 5 bases and J by 5 bases, with 15 bases between the two germline ends. This sample stems from a study of radiotherapy plus CTLA-4 blockade in lung cancer. Study-wide points: Radiotherapy was combined with ipilimumab, and tumor-derived TCR clones then expanded in blood.

Produced via immunoSEQ multiplex PCR; TCRdb's table is partial and in-frame only. Of 120,000 or so clones listed, 80% to 90% are singletons. The source material was peripheral blood, sampled from a patient treated with radiotherapy plus ipilimumab. The receptor was isolated from a human donor with non-small cell lung cancer that progressed on radiotherapy plus ipilimumab. This rearrangement joins TRBV11-2 to TRBJ2-5; D uncertain. In DNA form, the CDR3 reads TGTGCCAGCAGCGATATTGTGGGCTATGAGACCCAGTACTTC. Translation: CASSDIVGYETQYF.